Below are 13 T cell receptor beta chains sequenced from a single sample in a study of blood T cells in healthy people across ages. For the second PCR, which ran for 7 to 11 cycles, a sample-barcoded 5' primer and a J-beta primer mix were used. MiXCR, applied by TCRdb to the 5' RACE reads, yields one record per CDR3 protein. The repertoire includes around 1,900,000 distinct CDR3 sequences, 39% of them detected once, and about 23% sits in the top ten. The sample consisted of blood. These receptors were obtained from a human donor in good health.

There are a few counts of this clonotype. The chain recombines TRBV3-1 with TRBJ2-4, with a weak D call TRBD2 (5 bases). The germline CDR1 and CDR2 sequences are LGHDT and YNNKEL (reference sequence). The length of the CDR3 is 13 residues. V was shortened by 6 bases and J by 7 bases, with 13 bases between the two germline ends. Here the CDR3 reads CASSMEALNIQYF. The CDR3 DNA sequence: TGTGCCAGCAGTATGGAGGCTCTCAACATTCAGTACTTC.

The chain combines TRBV2 with TRBJ1-2; D uncertain. The ends were cut back, 6 bases at V and 2 bases at J, with 16 bases in the middle. Germline CDR1 reads SNHLY; CDR2 reads FYNNEI. The CDR3 loop spans 15 amino acids. This CDR3 is CASRGAGRWNYGYTF. The CDR3 region has the DNA TGTGCCAGCAGAGGCGCGGGGAGATGGAACTATGGCTACACCTTC. Based on the CDR3 plus reference TRBV2 and TRBJ1-2, the full variable domain is EPEVTQTPSHQVTQMGQEVILRCVPISNHLYFYWYRQILGQKVEFLVSFYNNEISEKSEIFDDQFSVERPDGSNFTLKIRSTKLEDSAMYFCASRGAGRWNYGYTFGSGTRLTVV.

This clonotype was detected a few times. V is TRBV6-4 and J is TRBJ1-2, with TRBD1 as a possible D gene (5 bases). CDR1 is MRHNA and CDR2 is SNTAGT in the germline V gene. The CDR3 extends over 14 amino acids. V dropped 9 bases and J dropped 1 base, with 15 bases sitting between them. The CDR3 DNA reads as TGTGCCAGTGCCCGGGACTCCCTTAACTATGGCTACACCTTC. This codes for CASARDSLNYGYTF.

Only a few counts were recorded for this clonotype. The V and J genes are TRBV6-5 and TRBJ1-2; the match to TRBD1 covers 7 bases. This CDR3 has 16 amino acids. Looked up from germline, CDR1 is MNHEY and CDR2 is SVGAGI. The V and J ends lost 1 base and 0 bases, in that order; junction bases with no gene match: 5. CDR3 in amino acids: CASSYWGQSSNYGYTF. DNA of the CDR3: TGTGCCAGCAGTTACTGGGGACAGTCATCTAACTATGGCTACACCTTC.

V and J are TRBV4-2 and TRBJ1-2; the D gene is possibly TRBD1 (6 bases). Trimming removed 0 bases from V and 4 bases from J, with 9 bases in between. From germline, CDR1 is LGHNA and CDR2 YNFKEQ. CDR3 length: 14 amino acids. For the CDR3, the DNA is TGTGCCAGCAGCCAAGATACAGGGACCTATGGCTACACCTTC. This gives the protein CASSQDTGTYGYTF.

This clonotype came up a few times. This chain joins TRBV20-1 and TRBJ2-1; weak D call: TRBD2 (7 bases). The CDR3 length is 11 residues. The germline CDR1 and CDR2 sequences are DFQATT and SNEGSKA (reference sequence). V lost 6 bases to trimming and J lost 15 bases, with 18 bases between them. The CDR3 sequence is CSARTSVRGFF. CDR3 DNA: TGCAGTGCCAGAACTAGCGTCAGGGGGTTCTTC.

The rearrangement joins TRBV13 to TRBJ2-7; 9 nucleotides line up with TRBD1. The CDR3 contains 14 residues. CDR1 and CDR2 (germline): PRHDT, FYEKMQ (reference sequence). Trimming cost V 8 bases and J 4 bases; bases outside gene matches: 9. The CDR3 nucleotides read TGTGCCAGCGCAACAGGGGGCTTTGGGTACGAGCAGTACTTC. It codes for CASATGGFGYEQYF.

This rearrangement joins TRBV7-2 to TRBJ2-3; the D call may be TRBD1 or TRBD2 (5 bases each). This CDR3 contains 15 residues. V lost 6 bases, J lost 0 bases, and 13 bases lay in between. The germline V gene encodes CDR1 SGHTA and CDR2 FQGNSA. The CDR3 DNA reads TGTGCCAGCAGTGGGGACGCCTTAAGCACAGATACGCAGTATTTT. This encodes CASSGDALSTDTQYF.

In this sample, this clonotype turned up once. The chain joins TRBV29-1 to TRBJ1-2, with unresolved D. The length of the CDR3 is 13 residues. From germline, CDR1 is SQVTM and CDR2 ANQGSEA. Trimming removed 3 bases at V and 2 bases at J, with 10 bases between. CDR3 in amino acids: CSVDLRLNYGYTF. The CDR3 DNA follows: TGCAGCGTTGACTTGCGGCTGAACTATGGCTACACCTTC.

The gene calls are TRBV12-3 or TRBV12-4 and TRBJ2-7; 10 bases are a match to TRBD2. The CDR3 sequence is 16 residues long. V gave up 5 bases and J gave up 2 bases; unmatched junction bases: 9. The CDR3 is CASSRAGLADTYEQYF. The CDR3 nucleotides are TGTGCCAGCAGTCGAGCCGGACTAGCGGACACCTACGAGCAGTACTTC.

The chain carries TRBV12-5 and TRBJ2-1; the D gene could be TRBD1 or TRBD2 (5 bases each). Germline CDR1 reads LGHNT; CDR2 reads FRNRAP. The CDR3 consists of 13 residues. V was pared by 4 bases and J by 7 bases, with 11 bases between. In DNA form, the CDR3 reads TGTGCTAGTGGTTCGGGGACCTGGAATGAGCAGTTCTTC. This sequence encodes CASGSGTWNEQFF.

The chain combines TRBV7-9 with TRBJ2-3; 8 nucleotides align to TRBD2. CDR3 length: 16 amino acids. Germline V CDR1 and CDR2: SEHNR, FQNEAQ (reference sequence). The V gene end was trimmed by 4 bases and the J gene end by 5 bases; junction bases not matched to a gene: 11. CDR3 in DNA: TGTGCCAGCAGCTCTAGGACTAGCAGCACAATAGATACGCAGTATTTT. Its translation: CASSSRTSSTIDTQYF.

This clonotype was counted a few times. The chain has TRBV5-5 and TRBJ2-3; 7 bases align to TRBD2. The CDR3 spans 13 residues. The ends lost 1 base at V and 10 bases at J; junction bases unmatched: 6. CDR1 is SGHKS, CDR2 YYEKEE, per germline (reference sequence). The CDR3 coding sequence is TGTGCCAGCAGCTTGTGGAGCGGGACCGCGCAGTATTTT. Translating it yields CASSLWSGTAQYF.